This TCR beta chain was captured by sequencing in a study of T cells in women clearing cervical HPV infection. Study overall: Case blood drawn at lesion detection; control blood after infection cleared. For cases, blood was sampled a median about 140 days after lesion detection, interquartile range roughly 80 to 230 days.

Comment on this clone: Antigen specificity is unknown. Sequencing ends 3 residues short of the CDR3 end; the germline J gene provides the rest.

CDR3 size: 13 residues. Germline CDR1 is GTSNPN and CDR2 is SVGIG (reference sequence). With V trimmed by 2 bases and J by 8 bases, 5 bases remained unmatched. Study observations and caveats: Timing of associations relative to infection is unclear; T-cell subsets were not isolated. Repertoire richness, not evenness, was significantly elevated in CIN3+ cases versus controls.

Profiled with immunoSEQ multiplex PCR; TCRdb holds only in-frame clones, not every one. The sample data list around 20,000 clones. The source material was blood buffy coat. This chain uses TRBV30 with TRBJ1-5, with TRBD1 matching 8 bases. The receptor was isolated from a woman aged 18 to 75 with a cervical HPV16 infection that either progressed to CIN3+ or cleared (not recorded which). Partial CDR3 DNA: TGTGCCTGGAGTTTAGGGACAGGCGAGCCC. Translating it yields CAWSLGTGEP. The whole CDR3 is CAWSLGTGEPQHF.